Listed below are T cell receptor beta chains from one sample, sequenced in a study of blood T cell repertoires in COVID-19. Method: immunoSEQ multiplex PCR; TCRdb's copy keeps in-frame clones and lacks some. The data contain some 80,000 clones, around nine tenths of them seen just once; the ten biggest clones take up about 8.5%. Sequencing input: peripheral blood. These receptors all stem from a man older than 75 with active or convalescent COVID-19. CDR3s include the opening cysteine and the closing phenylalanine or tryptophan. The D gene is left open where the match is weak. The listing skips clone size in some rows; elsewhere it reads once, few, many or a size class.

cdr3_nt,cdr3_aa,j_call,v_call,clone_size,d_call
TGTGCCAGCAGGCCCGGGGGGGTCAATGAGCAGTTCTTC,CASRPGGVNEQFF,TRBJ2-1,TRBV6-5,NA,TRBD2
TGTGCCAGCAGTTACAGTACTGGGGGGAGGGAGACCCAGTACTTC,CASSYSTGGRETQYF,TRBJ2-5,TRBV6-5,NA,NA
TGTGCCAGTAGTGTTTCATCAGGTCACCAGATGAACACTGAAGCTTTCTTT,CASSVSSGHQMNTEAFF,TRBJ1-1,TRBV19,few,NA
TGTGCCTGGAGGTTCCCATTAAGGGAGTACTATGGCTACACCTTC,CAWRFPLREYYGYTF,TRBJ1-2,TRBV30,NA,NA
TGTGCCACCAGCAGAGGAGACTCCTGGGAGACCCAGTACTTC,CATSRGDSWETQYF,TRBJ2-5,TRBV15,once,NA
TGTGCCAGCAGTTACTCGGACGTGGGAGGTTCACCCCTCCACTTT,CASSYSDVGGSPLHF,TRBJ1-6,TRBV6-2/TRBV6-3,NA,NA
TGTGCCAGCAGCTCCTCCGACAGGGCGTTTAATGAGCAGTTCTTC,CASSSSDRAFNEQFF,TRBJ2-1,TRBV7-9,once,TRBD1
TGTGCCAGTGAGGGACAGTCGGTACAGCCCCAGCATTTT,CASEGQSVQPQHF,TRBJ1-5,TRBV19,NA,TRBD1
TGTGCCAGCAGTTTAGTCCCGACTAGACATGAGCAGTTCTTC,CASSLVPTRHEQFF,TRBJ2-1,TRBV28,NA,NA
TGTGCCAGCAGTAAGGACAGGGGTAATGAAAAACTGTTTTTT,CASSKDRGNEKLFF,TRBJ1-4,TRBV2,once,TRBD1
TGCGCCAGCAGCTGGGACAGCTCTGGAAACACCATATATTTT,CASSWDSSGNTIYF,TRBJ1-3,TRBV5-1,NA,TRBD1
TGTGCCACCAGTGCCGAGTACGATAGCGGGTTTCCGAGCAATGAGCAGTTCTTC,CATSAEYDSGFPSNEQFF,TRBJ2-1,TRBV24-1,NA,TRBD2
TGTGCCAGTAGTATAGAGGGACAGCTCACCGGGGAGCTGTTTTTT,CASSIEGQLTGELFF,TRBJ2-2,TRBV19,NA,TRBD1
TGTGCCAGCAGACAGACCGGGACAGTCACTGAAGCTTTCTTT,CASRQTGTVTEAFF,TRBJ1-1,TRBV6-5,many,TRBD1
TGTGCCACCAGTGAAGGACATCTGGAGACCCAGTACTTC,CATSEGHLETQYF,TRBJ2-5,TRBV24-1,NA,NA
TGTGCCAGCAGTGCAGGCTTCTCTGGAAACACCATATATTTT,CASSAGFSGNTIYF,TRBJ1-3,TRBV27,NA,NA